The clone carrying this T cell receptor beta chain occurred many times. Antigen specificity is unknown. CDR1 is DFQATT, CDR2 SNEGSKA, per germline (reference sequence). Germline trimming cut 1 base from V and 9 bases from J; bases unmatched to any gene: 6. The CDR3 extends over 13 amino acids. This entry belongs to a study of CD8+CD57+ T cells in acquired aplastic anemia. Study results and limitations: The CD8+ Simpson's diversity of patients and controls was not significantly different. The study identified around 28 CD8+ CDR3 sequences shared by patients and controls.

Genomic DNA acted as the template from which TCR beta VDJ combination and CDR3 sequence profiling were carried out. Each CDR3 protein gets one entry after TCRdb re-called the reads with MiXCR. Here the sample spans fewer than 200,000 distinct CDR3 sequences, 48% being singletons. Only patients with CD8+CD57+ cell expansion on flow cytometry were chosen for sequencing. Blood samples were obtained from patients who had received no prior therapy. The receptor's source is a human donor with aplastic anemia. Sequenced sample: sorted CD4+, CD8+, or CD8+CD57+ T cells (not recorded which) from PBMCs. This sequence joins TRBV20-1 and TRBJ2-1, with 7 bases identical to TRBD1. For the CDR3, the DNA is TGCAGTGCTAGAGTAAACAGGGGCAGTGAGCAGTTCTTC. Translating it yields CSARVNRGSEQFF.